One and the same sample provided the 11 T cell receptor beta chains below, sequenced in a study of blood T cell repertoires in COVID-19 (dated by TCRdb to 2020 to 2021). Library preparation employed the immunoSEQ multiplex PCR assay. TCRdb provides this immuneACCESS table in a form limited to in-frame rearrangements. Some clones are lacking; in checked studies, under half of them reflect an unresolved V gene, and why the rest are absent is not known. The sample table lists 180,000 or so clones, 85% of them with a count of one. 4.9% of the sample goes to the ten largest clones. The sample consisted of peripheral blood. The receptors here all came from a woman aged 80 or over with acute or convalescent COVID-19.

V gene TRBV7-8 combines with J gene TRBJ2-7, with D possibly matching TRBD1 (5 bases). This CDR3 is 13 amino acids long. The ends were cut back, 1 base at V and 3 bases at J, with 7 bases in the middle. Germline V gene sequence: CDR1 SGHVS, CDR2 FQNEAQ. The CDR3 DNA follows: TGTGCCAGCAGCTTAGGGACATACTACGAGCAGTACTTC. Translation: CASSLGTYYEQYF. Drawing the rest from reference TRBV7-8 and TRBJ2-7, the complete variable domain is GAGVSQSPRYKVAKRGQDVALRCDPISGHVSLFWYQQALGQGPEFLTYFQNEAQLDKSGLPSDRFFAERPEGSVSTLKIQRTQQEDSAVYLCASSLGTYYEQYFGPGTRLTVT.

This clone was counted a few times. The rearrangement links TRBV18 to TRBJ1-5, with 8 bases aligning to TRBD1. CDR1 is KGHSH and CDR2 is LQKENI in the germline V gene. The V segment lost 5 bases and the J segment 7 bases; nucleotides outside the gene matches: 4. This CDR3 is 13 amino acids long. The CDR3 DNA reads TGTGCCAGCTCAGCCGACAGGGGCCAGCCCCAGCATTTT. Translation gives CASSADRGQPQHF.

The V call is TRBV18, the J call TRBJ2-3; D unclear. The CDR3 totals 14 residues. CDR1 KGHSH and CDR2 LQKENI come from the germline V gene. The V end was cut by 0 bases, the J end by 1 base, with 5 bases between. CDR3 protein: CASSPPTRTDTQYF. The CDR3 DNA follows: TGTGCCAGCTCACCACCGACTCGCACAGATACGCAGTATTTT.

The chain uses TRBV2 and TRBJ1-3; a possible D gene is TRBD1 (5 bases). The germline CDR1 and CDR2 sequences are SNHLY and FYNNEI. The CDR3 is 13 amino acids. The V gene lost 9 bases and the J gene lost 0 bases, with 9 bases spanning the gap. CDR3 DNA sequence: TGTGCCAGGAACGGGGGCTCTGGAAACACCATATATTTT. It codes for CARNGGSGNTIYF.

A few counts support this clone. The chain recombines TRBV12-3 or TRBV12-4 with TRBJ2-7, with 7 bases fitting TRBD1. The CDR3 is 13 residues long. Trimming at V came to 4 bases and at J to 2 bases, leaving 2 bases not matched to a gene. Here the CDR3 DNA reads TGTGCCAGCAGTTGGGGACAGACCTACGAGCAGTACTTC. Its translation: CASSWGQTYEQYF.

This chain links TRBV5-4 with TRBJ2-3; 14 bases fit TRBD2. After removal of 4 bases from V and 4 bases from J, the junction contained 5 bases not matched to a gene. The CDR3 contains 16 residues. CDR1 and CDR2 (germline): SGHNT, YYREEE (reference sequence). This CDR3 is CASSQGLAGVADTQYF. Written as DNA, the CDR3 is TGTGCCAGCAGCCAGGGACTAGCGGGAGTTGCAGATACGCAGTATTTT. Supplemented by reference TRBV5-4 and TRBJ2-3, the full variable domain reads ETGVTQSPTHLIKTRGQQVTLRCSSQSGHNTVSWYQQALGQGPQFIFQYYREEENGRGNFPPRFSGLQFPNYSSELNVNALELDDSALYLCASSQGLAGVADTQYFGPGTRLTVL.

The V gene is TRBV5-1, the J gene TRBJ1-1; tentatively, D is TRBD1 (5 bases). Germline values: CDR1 SGHRS, CDR2 YFSETQ. The CDR3 spans 14 residues. Between the trimmed V and J ends, which lost 1 base and 4 bases, there was a span of 11 bases. CDR3 in DNA: TGCGCCAGCAGCTTGCTGGGGGGTACCACTGAAGCTTTCTTT. Translating it yields CASSLLGGTTEAFF.

This clone was counted between two and nine times. This chain links TRBV6-6 with TRBJ1-3; 8 bases are shared with TRBD1. The CDR3 is 15 residues long. Trimming at V came to 1 base and at J to 3 bases, leaving 2 bases not matched to a gene. CDR1 MNHNY and CDR2 SVGAGI come from the germline V gene (reference sequence). The CDR3 sequence is CASSYFRGLGNTIYF. The CDR3 coding sequence is TGTGCCAGCAGTTACTTCAGGGGGCTTGGAAACACCATATATTTT.

This chain links TRBV5-1 with TRBJ2-1; D perhaps matches TRBD2 (6 bases). The ends were cut back, 0 bases at V and 8 bases at J, with 18 bases in the middle. Per the germline V gene, CDR1 is SGHRS and CDR2 is YFSETQ. This CDR3 is built from 16 residues. CDR3 DNA sequence: TGCGCCAGCAGCTTGGTAGCTAGCGCTGGCAGGGATGAGCAGTTCTTC. It translates to CASSLVASAGRDEQFF.

In its sample, this clone was seen once. The V call is TRBV7-8, the J call TRBJ2-1, with TRBD2 identical over 11 bases. There are 17 residues in the CDR3. The V gene end was trimmed by 2 bases and the J gene end by 7 bases; junction bases not matched to a gene: 10. From germline, CDR1 is SGHVS and CDR2 FQNEAQ. The CDR3 sequence: CASSLRQLAGVGNEQFF. In DNA, the CDR3 is TGTGCCAGCAGCTTAAGGCAACTAGCGGGAGTGGGGAATGAGCAGTTCTTC.

This clone was recorded a few times. The genes are TRBV2 and TRBJ1-6; D not certain. Trimming left V 2 bases short and J 5 bases short, with 13 bases between. In germline, CDR1 is SNHLY, CDR2 FYNNEI. The length of the CDR3 is 16 residues. The CDR3, as DNA: TGTGCCAGCAGTGAAACGAGGGCCTATCATAATTCACCCCTCCACTTT. Translating it yields CASSETRAYHNSPLHF.